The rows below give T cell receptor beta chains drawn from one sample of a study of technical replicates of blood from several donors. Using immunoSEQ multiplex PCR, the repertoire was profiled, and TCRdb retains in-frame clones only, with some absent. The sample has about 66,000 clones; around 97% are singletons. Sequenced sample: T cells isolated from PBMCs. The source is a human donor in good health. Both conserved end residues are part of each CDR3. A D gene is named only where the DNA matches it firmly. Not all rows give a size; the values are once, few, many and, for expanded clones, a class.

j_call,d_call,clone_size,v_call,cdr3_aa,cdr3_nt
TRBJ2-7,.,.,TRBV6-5,CASSSVRVAYEQYF,TGTGCCAGCAGTTCTGTCCGAGTCGCCTACGAGCAGTACTTC
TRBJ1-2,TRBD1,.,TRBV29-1,CSVEGGGFYGYTF,TGCAGCGTTGAAGGAGGGGGCTTTTATGGCTACACCTTC
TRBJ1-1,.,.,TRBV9,CASSVAPISTEAFF,TGTGCCAGCAGCGTAGCCCCTATTAGTACTGAAGCTTTCTTT
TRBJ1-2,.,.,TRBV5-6,CASSPGRANYGYTF,TGTGCCAGCAGCCCAGGGAGGGCTAACTATGGCTACACCTTC
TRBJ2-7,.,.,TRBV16,CASSQPQGTAQYF,TGTGCCAGCAGCCAACCCCAGGGTACGGCGCAGTACTTC
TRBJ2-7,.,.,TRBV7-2,CASSLVYREQYF,TGTGCCAGCAGCTTAGTCTACCGGGAGCAGTACTTC
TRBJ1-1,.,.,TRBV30,CACQRVNTEAFF,TGTGCCTGCCAGAGGGTGAACACTGAAGCTTTCTTT
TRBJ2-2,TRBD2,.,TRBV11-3,CASSLPSGDTGELFF,TGTGCCAGCAGCTTGCCTAGCGGAGACACCGGGGAGCTGTTTTTT
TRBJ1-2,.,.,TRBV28,CASSLVVTGGYTF,TGTGCCAGCAGTTTAGTAGTAACGGGGGGCTACACCTTC
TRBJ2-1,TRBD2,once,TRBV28,CASSPKREYAEQFF,TGTGCCAGCAGTCCGAAGCGGGAGTATGCTGAGCAGTTCTTC
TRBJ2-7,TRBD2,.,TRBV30,CAWSADRTSSYEQYF,TGTGCCTGGAGTGCGGATAGGACTAGCTCCTACGAGCAGTACTTC
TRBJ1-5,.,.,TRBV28,CASTRDISNQPQHF,TGTGCCAGCACTCGGGACATTAGCAATCAGCCCCAGCATTTT
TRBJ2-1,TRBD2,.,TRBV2,CATLPGLAGVSYNEQFF,TGTGCCACCCTCCCGGGACTAGCGGGAGTAAGCTACAATGAGCAGTTCTTC
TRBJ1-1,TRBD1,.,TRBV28,CASNNPGQGTTEAFF,TGTGCCAGCAATAATCCGGGACAGGGGACCACTGAAGCTTTCTTT
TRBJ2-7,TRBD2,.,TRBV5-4,CASSLVPGTSGTYEQYF,TGTGCCAGCAGCTTGGTCCCCGGGACTAGCGGGACCTACGAGCAGTACTTC
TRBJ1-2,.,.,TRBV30,CAWSRRSGGIYGYTF,TGTGCCTGGAGTCGGAGGTCGGGGGGAATCTATGGCTACACCTTC
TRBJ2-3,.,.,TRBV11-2,CASSLAAGAGTQYF,TGTGCCAGCAGCCTAGCGGCGGGGGCAGGTACGCAGTATTTT
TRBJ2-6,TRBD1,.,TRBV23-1,CASSQSEGARSGANVLTF,TGCGCCAGCAGTCAATCAGAGGGGGCACGTTCTGGGGCCAACGTCCTGACTTTC
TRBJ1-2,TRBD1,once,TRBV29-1,CSVVIGTELYGYTF,TGCAGCGTCGTGATCGGGACAGAGCTCTATGGCTACACCTTC
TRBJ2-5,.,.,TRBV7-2,CASSLFRFRETQYF,TGTGCCAGCAGCTTGTTTCGTTTTCGAGAGACCCAGTACTTC
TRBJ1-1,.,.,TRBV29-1,CSVEYAGEAFF,TGCAGCGTTGAATATGCGGGTGAAGCTTTCTTT
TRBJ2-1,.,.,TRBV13,CASSFTDEQFF,TGTGCCAGCAGCTTTACGGATGAGCAGTTCTTC
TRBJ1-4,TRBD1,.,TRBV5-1,CASSLATGGNEKLFF,TGCGCCAGCAGCTTGGCGACAGGGGGTAATGAAAAACTGTTTTTT
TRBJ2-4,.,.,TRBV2,CASSLAKNIQYF,TGTGCCAGCTCATTAGCCAAAAACATTCAGTACTTC
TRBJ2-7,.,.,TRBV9,CASSGDSPDEQYF,TGTGCCAGCAGTGGGGACTCCCCCGACGAGCAGTACTTC
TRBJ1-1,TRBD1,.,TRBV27,CASSLNRGNTEAFF,TGTGCCAGCAGTTTGAACAGGGGGAACACTGAAGCTTTCTTT
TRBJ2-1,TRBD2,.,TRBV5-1,CASSSSGSHNEQFF,TGCGCCAGCAGCTCTAGCGGGAGTCATAATGAGCAGTTCTTC
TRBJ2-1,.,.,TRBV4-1,CASSPARNEQFF,TGCGCCAGCAGCCCGGCCAGGAATGAGCAGTTCTTC
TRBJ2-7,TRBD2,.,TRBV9,CASSVGTSGAYEQYF,TGTGCCAGCAGCGTAGGAACTAGCGGGGCCTACGAGCAGTACTTC
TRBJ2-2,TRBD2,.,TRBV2,CASSGSGGVTGELFF,TGTGCCAGCAGTGGGAGCGGGGGAGTCACCGGGGAGCTGTTTTTT
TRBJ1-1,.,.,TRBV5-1,CASSLDEGREHTEAFF,TGCGCCAGCAGCTTGGATGAGGGGAGGGAGCACACTGAAGCTTTCTTT
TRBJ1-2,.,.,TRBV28,CASSIPPGANYGYTF,TGTGCCAGCAGTATACCGCCAGGGGCTAACTATGGCTACACCTTC
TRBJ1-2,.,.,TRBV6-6,CASSFSTNYGYTF,TGTGCCAGCAGTTTTTCTACCAACTATGGCTACACCTTC
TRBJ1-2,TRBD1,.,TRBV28,CASSYGQAYGYTF,TGTGCCAGCAGTTACGGACAGGCCTATGGCTACACCTTC
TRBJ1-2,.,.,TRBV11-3,CASSLAGNGYTF,TGTGCCAGCAGCTTAGCAGGGAATGGCTACACCTTC
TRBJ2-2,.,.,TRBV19,CASSPRGTGELFF,TGTGCCAGTAGCCCCCGGGGAACCGGGGAGCTGTTTTTT
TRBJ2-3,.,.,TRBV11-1,CASSHRRSDTQYF,TGTGCCAGCAGCCACAGAAGGTCAGATACGCAGTATTTT
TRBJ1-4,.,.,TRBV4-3,CASSRGGPVNEKLFF,TGCGCCAGCAGTCGAGGAGGGCCTGTTAATGAAAAACTGTTTTTT
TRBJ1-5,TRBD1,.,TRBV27,CASSFWDSRGDGALQPQHF,TGTGCCAGCAGTTTTTGGGACAGCCGAGGGGACGGGGCTCTTCAGCCCCAGCATTTT
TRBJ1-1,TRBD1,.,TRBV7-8,CASSPIAGTGNTEAFF,TGTGCCAGCAGCCCTATAGCCGGGACAGGGAACACTGAAGCTTTCTTT
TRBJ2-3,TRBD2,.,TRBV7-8,CASSYSAGGSADTQYF,TGTGCCAGCAGCTATTCGGCGGGAGGATCGGCAGATACGCAGTATTTT
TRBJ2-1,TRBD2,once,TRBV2,CASKWTSSYNEQFF,TGTGCCAGCAAGTGGACTAGCAGTTACAATGAGCAGTTCTTC
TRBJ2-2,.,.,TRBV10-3,CAIGGTENTGELFF,TGTGCCATCGGGGGGACAGAGAACACCGGGGAGCTGTTTTTT
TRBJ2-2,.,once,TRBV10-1,CASGALETGELFF,TGCGCCAGTGGGGCCCTGGAAACCGGGGAGCTGTTTTTT
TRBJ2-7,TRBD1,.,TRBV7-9,CASSLSGQGVDF,TGTGCCAGCAGCCTCAGCGGACAGGGTGTCGACTTC
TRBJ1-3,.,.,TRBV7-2,CASSLAGDYSGNTIYF,TGTGCCAGCAGCTTAGCAGGGGATTACTCTGGAAACACCATATATTTT